A selection of T cell receptor beta chains follows, all from one sample in a study of T cell repertoires in cytomegalovirus infection. In TCRdb, the reads were re-called with MiXCR into one record per CDR3 protein. The profile shows tens of thousands of distinct CDR3 sequences, 4% of them singletons. The sequencing sample was made of PBMCs. These receptors were collected from a human donor in good health (CMV status not recorded). Some clones in this sample may be carry-over from other donors' samples. Both conserved end residues are part of each CDR3. The D gene is left open where the match is weak. A clone size is listed for some rows: how often the clone was seen (once, few, many), or a class if it is expanded.

V	J	size	D	DNA	CDR3
TRBV7-2	TRBJ2-1	many	TRBD2	TGTGCCAGCAGCTTGGGACTAGCGGGGGGGCTGGGGAAGGTTTACAATGAGCAGTTCTTC	CASSLGLAGGLGKVYNEQFF
TRBV7-2	TRBJ1-2	many	.	TGTGCCAGCAGCCCCGCTACGGGGGCGCGAGGCTACACCTTC	CASSPATGARGYTF
TRBV19	TRBJ1-6	many	.	TGTGCCAGTAGCACACGATTGGAAACTCCCCTCCACTTT	CASSTRLETPLHF
TRBV7-2	TRBJ2-7	many	.	TGTGCCAGCAGCGTAGACTTCTCCTACGAGCAGTACTTC	CASSVDFSYEQYF
TRBV7-2	TRBJ1-5	many	.	TGTGCCAGCAGCTTAGGAGGGGCTGTCAATCAGCCCCAGCATTTT	CASSLGGAVNQPQHF
TRBV7-2	TRBJ2-7	many	.	TGTGCCAGCAGCTTAGGGTGGGTAGCGAACTCCTACGAGCAGTACTTC	CASSLGWVANSYEQYF
TRBV11-3	TRBJ2-1	many	TRBD2	TGTGCCAGCAGCTTAGTTAGCGGGGACAATGAGCAGTTCTTC	CASSLVSGDNEQFF
TRBV11-3	TRBJ2-3	many	.	TGTGCCAGCAGCTTAGAGAGCGGGAGCACAGATACGCAGTATTTT	CASSLESGSTDTQYF
TRBV7-3	TRBJ2-1	many	TRBD2	TGTGCCAGCAGCTACAAAGCGGGAGTTAACAATGAGCAGTTCTTC	CASSYKAGVNNEQFF
TRBV7-9	TRBJ2-7	many	.	TGTGCCAGCAGCTTAGGCGGCCACGAGCAGTACTTC	CASSLGGHEQYF
TRBV7-8	TRBJ1-5	many	TRBD1	TGTGCCAGCAGCTCCACAAGCCGGGACAGGGTGTACCAGCCCCAGCATTTT	CASSSTSRDRVYQPQHF
TRBV7-2	TRBJ1-6	many	TRBD1	TGTGCCAGCGAAGCCGGGACAGGGGATTCACCCCTCCACTTT	CASEAGTGDSPLHF
TRBV11-3	TRBJ2-5	many	.	TGTGCCAGCAGCTTAGGTGGACAGACCCAGTACTTC	CASSLGGQTQYF
TRBV7-2	TRBJ2-7	many	TRBD1	TGTGCCAGCAGCTTTCTAGGACAGGGGGCGCAGTACTTC	CASSFLGQGAQYF
TRBV7-6	TRBJ1-2	many	.	TGTGCCAGCAGCCCGGGAGGAGTTTTAGCTAACTATGGCTACACCTTC	CASSPGGVLANYGYTF
TRBV7-2	TRBJ2-2	.	.	TGTGCCAGCAGCTTAGGGGGTAGTGAAAACACCGGGGAGCTGTTTTTT	CASSLGGSENTGELFF
TRBV19	TRBJ2-7	many	.	TGTGCAAGTAGTATAGGTTTTGGACAGATCTACGAGCAGTACTTC	CASSIGFGQIYEQYF
TRBV7-2	TRBJ2-1	many	.	TGTGCCAGCAGCTTAGCTCAGGGGTCCTACAATGAGCAGTTCTTC	CASSLAQGSYNEQFF
TRBV6-6	TRBJ2-3	many	.	TGTGCCAGCAGTGGTACAGGCTCTAGCACAGATACGCAGTATTTT	CASSGTGSSTDTQYF
TRBV28	TRBJ1-2	many	.	TGTGCCAGCAGTTTCCCGGGGGCTAACTATGGCTACACCTTC	CASSFPGANYGYTF
TRBV29-1	TRBJ1-2	many	TRBD1	TGCAGCGTGGCTACCGGGACAGTATTAAACTATGGCTACACCTTC	CSVATGTVLNYGYTF
TRBV7-2	TRBJ1-2	many	.	TGTGCCAGCAGCTTAGGCGGCGGTTCCGGGGTTGGCTACACCTTC	CASSLGGGSGVGYTF
TRBV7-9	TRBJ1-1	.	.	TGTGCCAGCAGCTTAAATCTTTGGGACACTGAAGCTTTCTTT	CASSLNLWDTEAFF
TRBV27	TRBJ2-1	many	TRBD1	TGTGCCAGCAGTTTATCGATTTTAAGGGGGCGGAATGAGCAGTTCTTC	CASSLSILRGRNEQFF
TRBV28	TRBJ2-3	many	TRBD2	TGTGCCAGCAGTTCCGGGACTAGCGGGAGAAGAGGAGATACGCAGTATTTT	CASSSGTSGRRGDTQYF
TRBV20-1	TRBJ2-7	many	.	TGCAGTGCTTCGGCCGGGCACGAGCAGTACTTC	CSASAGHEQYF
TRBV7-2	TRBJ2-7	many	TRBD2	TGTGCCAGCAGCTTACCTAGCGGGATTAGTAACTACGAGCAGTACTTC	CASSLPSGISNYEQYF
TRBV7-2	TRBJ1-4	many	.	TGTGCCAGCAGTTCCAGTCGACAGCTTGCAACTAATGAAAAACTGTTTTTT	CASSSSRQLATNEKLFF
TRBV20-1	TRBJ1-5	many	TRBD1	TGCAGTGCCCGGACAGGGGGACAGCCCCAGCATTTT	CSARTGGQPQHF
TRBV28	TRBJ1-3	many	.	TGTGCCAGCAGTTTACATCCAAATCAAAACACCATATATTTT	CASSLHPNQNTIYF
TRBV7-8	TRBJ2-1	many	.	TGTGCCAGCAATGGGGGGTTGGGCTCCTACAATGAGCAGTTCTTC	CASNGGLGSYNEQFF
TRBV7-2	TRBJ2-3	many	.	TGTGCCAGCAGCTTAACTCGGGCCTTAGATACGCAGTATTTT	CASSLTRALDTQYF
TRBV7-2	TRBJ2-7	many	.	TGTGCCAGCAGCTTATCGGGGGCCAGTTACGAGCAGTACTTC	CASSLSGASYEQYF
TRBV7-8	TRBJ1-5	many	TRBD1	TGTGCCAGCAGCCGCGGGACAGTTAATCAGCCCCAGCATTTT	CASSRGTVNQPQHF
TRBV11-2	TRBJ2-7	few	.	TGTGCCAGCAGCTTAGATTCAGGGCGATACGAGCAGTACTTC	CASSLDSGRYEQYF
TRBV7-2	TRBJ2-3	many	TRBD2	TGTGCCAGCAGCTTAGCTTCTAGCGGGAGTGGGACAGATACGCAGTATTTT	CASSLASSGSGTDTQYF
TRBV7-2	TRBJ1-6	many	.	TGTGCCAGCAGCTTCGGAACCGCCGATAATTCACCCCTCCACTTT	CASSFGTADNSPLHF
TRBV2	TRBJ2-4	many	.	TGTGCCAGCAGTGAAGATCTTGGGGGAAACATTCAGTACTTC	CASSEDLGGNIQYF
TRBV5-6	TRBJ2-7	many	TRBD2	TGTGCCAGCAGCTCTGTAGCGGGCAATACCTACGAGCAGTACTTC	CASSSVAGNTYEQYF
TRBV10-3	TRBJ1-1	many	.	TGTGCCATCCGAACGGGGTCGGGTGAAGCTTTCTTT	CAIRTGSGEAFF
TRBV7-2	TRBJ1-3	many	.	TGTGCCAGCAGCTTACGGGGCTCTGGAAACACCATATATTTT	CASSLRGSGNTIYF
TRBV28	TRBJ2-7	many	TRBD2	TGTGCCAGCAGTCCGGGAGGGCGGAACGAGCAGTACTTC	CASSPGGRNEQYF
TRBV6-5	TRBJ2-7	many	.	TGTGCCAGCAGTCCAGGGAACTCCTACGAGCAGTACTTC	CASSPGNSYEQYF